One sample yielded the 27 T cell receptor beta chains listed below, sequenced in a study of T-cell reconstitution after alpha-beta-depleted transplantation in children. Preparation of the TCRbeta library was carried out with unique molecular identifiers. TCRdb reprocessed the PCR reads with MiXCR, giving one entry per CDR3 protein. This table has a few hundred thousand distinct CDR3 sequences, more than 8% appearing once. Sequencing used PBMCs from the stem cell graft donor, obtained from the stem cell graft. The receptors originated from a human donor who donated a stem cell graft to a child with SCID.

This chain uses TRBV6-6 with TRBJ1-4, with a weak D call TRBD1 (5 bases). The ends were cut back, 7 bases at V and 5 bases at J, with 8 bases in the middle. Germline V gives CDR1 MNHNY, CDR2 SVGAGI (reference sequence). The CDR3 length is 12 residues. CDR3 nucleotide sequence: TGTGCCAGCAACAGGAAGAATGAAAAACTGTTTTTT. This codes for CASNRKNEKLFF.

The chain links TRBV3-1 to TRBJ2-7; 8 bases are shared with TRBD2. CDR1 LGHDT and CDR2 YNNKEL come from the germline V gene (reference sequence). This CDR3 region has 14 residues. With 0 bases clipped from V and 7 bases from J, the junction kept 5 bases outside the gene matches. As DNA, the CDR3 is TGTGCCAGCAGCCAAGATCTGGCTAGCGGGGAGCAGTACTTC. Its translation is CASSQDLASGEQYF.

The chain joins TRBV5-1 to TRBJ2-3; D is perhaps TRBD2 (6 bases). The CDR3 has 16 amino acids. Germline assignment: CDR1 SGHRS and CDR2 YFSETQ. V lost 0 bases and J 0 bases, leaving 11 bases between the germline ends. Here the CDR3 reads CASSLGGLPSTDTQYF. The CDR3 coding sequence is TGCGCCAGCAGCTTGGGCGGACTACCTAGCACAGATACGCAGTATTTT.

V and J are TRBV10-3 and TRBJ2-7; 7 bases fit TRBD2. J was trimmed by 2 bases and V by 0 bases; bases with no gene match: 4. The V gene's germline CDR1 is ENHRY and CDR2 SYGVKD. The CDR3 totals 15 residues. The chain's CDR3 is CAISESGGTTYEQYF. The CDR3 nucleotides read TGTGCCATCAGTGAGTCTGGCGGGACTACCTACGAGCAGTACTTC.

This clonotype was seen only a few times. The V and J genes are TRBV20-1 and TRBJ1-5, with 7 positions matching TRBD1. V lost 5 bases to trimming and J lost 3 bases; unmatched junction nucleotides: 4. The CDR3 loop spans 13 amino acids. Germline CDR1 reads DFQATT; CDR2 reads SNEGSKA (reference sequence). DNA for the CDR3: TGCAGTGCTCGGGACAGCAACAATCAGCCCCAGCATTTT. This gives the protein CSARDSNNQPQHF.

The V call is TRBV7-3, the J call TRBJ2-1; either TRBD1 or TRBD2 may supply D (5 bases each). Germline V gives CDR1 SGHTA, CDR2 FQGTGA. V lost 5 bases and J 7 bases, leaving 18 bases between the germline ends. The CDR3 is 15 residues long. This chain's CDR3 is CASSPGTEIWNEQFF. The DNA for the CDR3 is TGTGCCAGCAGCCCCGGGACCGAGATATGGAATGAGCAGTTCTTC.

The chain combines TRBV20-1 with TRBJ2-4; unclear D gene. From germline, CDR1 is DFQATT and CDR2 SNEGSKA (reference sequence). CDR3 length equals 16 residues. V lost 1 base and J 9 bases, leaving 22 bases between the germline ends. CDR3 residues: CSARVFISPGRSIQYF. The CDR3 DNA reads as TGCAGTGCTAGAGTCTTTATATCCCCAGGACGATCCATTCAGTACTTC.

This clonotype was detected a few times. The chain couples TRBV20-1 to TRBJ2-1; 13 bases agree with TRBD2. The V segment lost 2 bases and the J segment 8 bases; nucleotides outside the gene matches: 12. CDR3 length: 17 residues. From germline, CDR1 is DFQATT and CDR2 SNEGSKA (reference sequence). The CDR3 DNA sequence: TGCAGTGCTAGATCCATCGGACTAGCGGGGGTGGTGGATGAGCAGTTCTTC. Translated: CSARSIGLAGVVDEQFF.

The genes are TRBV12-3 or TRBV12-4 and TRBJ2-1; TRBD2 might be the D (6 bases). The V gene lost 5 bases and the J gene lost 10 bases, with 15 bases spanning the gap. This CDR3 spans 13 amino acids. The CDR3 reads CASSPNRSGEQFF. CDR3 coding DNA: TGTGCCAGCAGTCCGAACCGAAGCGGGGAGCAGTTCTTC.

This clonotype was found many times. The DNA for the CDR3 is TGTGCCAGCAGCCAAACCAGGGGTTCCAATTCACCCCTCCACTTT. Amino acids: CASSQTRGSNSPLHF. This rearrangement joins TRBV3-1 to TRBJ1-6, with a weak D call TRBD1 (6 bases). V was shortened by 2 bases and J by 7 bases, with 12 bases between the two germline ends. Per the germline V gene, CDR1 is LGHDT and CDR2 is YNNKEL (reference sequence). The CDR3 is 15 amino acids.

The chain is built from TRBV6-5 and TRBJ2-1; 8 positions match TRBD1. Germline V gene sequence: CDR1 MNHEY, CDR2 SVGAGI. CDR3 size: 14 residues. V was pared by 5 bases and J by 7 bases, with 7 bases of the junction left unmatched. CDR3 loop: CASSRTGSFNEQFF. DNA of the CDR3: TGTGCCAGCAGTAGGACAGGGAGTTTTAATGAGCAGTTCTTC.

The rearrangement joins TRBV6-1 to TRBJ1-4; the D is unclear. V shed 6 bases and J shed 5 bases, with 13 bases lying between them. This CDR3 contains 14 residues. Per germline, CDR1 MNHNS and CDR2 SASEGT. CDR3 in DNA: TGTGCCAGCAGCCCAATCGGAGGGAATGAAAAACTGTTTTTT. Protein product: CASSPIGGNEKLFF.

This chain joins TRBV6-2 or TRBV6-3 and TRBJ2-7; 9 bases are shared with TRBD2. The V and J ends lost 8 bases and 2 bases, in that order; junction bases with no gene match: 10. Looked up from germline, CDR1 is MNHEY and CDR2 is SVGEGT. CDR3 length equals 15 residues. The CDR3 sequence is CASSQTGGGAYEQYF. CDR3 DNA: TGTGCCAGCTCACAAACCGGCGGGGGGGCCTACGAGCAGTACTTC.

This clonotype was seen only a few times. This chain uses TRBV12-3 or TRBV12-4 with TRBJ1-6; the match to TRBD1 covers 8 bases. After removal of 6 bases from V and 10 bases from J, the junction contained 8 bases not matched to a gene. This CDR3 is 14 amino acids long. The CDR3 loop is CASRDDRGYSPLHF. The CDR3 DNA is TGTGCCAGCAGAGACGACAGGGGTTACTCACCCCTCCACTTT.

This clonotype has just a few counts. CDR3: CASSPWTGDFVGRYNEQFF. The CDR3 DNA sequence: TGTGCCAGCAGCCCTTGGACAGGGGATTTTGTGGGGAGATACAATGAGCAGTTCTTC. The rearrangement joins TRBV11-2 to TRBJ2-1, with TRBD1 matching over 9 bases. This CDR3 has 19 residues. The germline V gene encodes CDR1 SGHAT and CDR2 FQNNGV. V lost 5 bases to trimming and J lost 4 bases; unmatched junction nucleotides: 18.

This clonotype has just a few counts. The chain combines TRBV4-2 with TRBJ1-1; 7 bases are shared with TRBD1. The CDR3 is made up of 14 amino acids. Germline CDR1 is LGHNA and CDR2 is YNFKEQ. J gave up 2 bases and V 6 bases, and 6 bases lay outside the gene matches. This chain's CDR3 is CASREGTANTEAFF. The DNA of the CDR3 is TGTGCCAGCAGAGAAGGGACAGCAAACACTGAAGCTTTCTTT.

This clonotype was detected only a few times. DNA of the CDR3: TGTGCCAGCAGTCCGACAGGCAAAACTAACTATGGCTACACCTTC. Translating gives CASSPTGKTNYGYTF. The chain recombines TRBV12-3 or TRBV12-4 with TRBJ1-2, with a weak D call TRBD1 (6 bases). This CDR3 has 15 residues. Trimming removed 5 bases at V and 0 bases at J, with 13 bases between.

This clonotype was detected only a few times. The CDR3 loop is CASSERTGWVGDEQFF. The CDR3 nucleotides read TGTGCCAGCAGCGAGAGGACTGGTTGGGTAGGTGATGAGCAGTTCTTC. The chain carries TRBV5-8 and TRBJ2-1, with D possibly TRBD2 on 5 matching bases. V was shortened by 4 bases and J by 8 bases, with 22 bases between the two germline ends. Germline CDR1 reads SGHTS; CDR2 reads YDEGEE. The CDR3 has 16 residues.

The gene calls are TRBV7-9 and TRBJ2-7, with 10 positions matching TRBD1. The CDR3 length is 16 residues. Per germline, CDR1 SEHNR and CDR2 FQNEAQ (reference sequence). After removal of 7 bases from V and 2 bases from J, the junction contained 11 bases not matched to a gene. The CDR3 nucleotides read TGTGCCAGCACCTTTTCGCCTGGACAGGGGGCCTACGAGCAGTACTTC. Its protein is CASTFSPGQGAYEQYF.

At least ten counts were recorded for this clonotype. This chain joins TRBV20-1 and TRBJ2-1, with D unclear. The CDR3 extends over 10 amino acids. The germline CDR1 and CDR2 sequences are DFQATT and SNEGSKA (reference sequence). The V gene lost 6 bases and the J gene lost 10 bases, with 10 bases spanning the gap. CDR3 residues: CSAKSGEQFF. The CDR3, as DNA: TGCAGTGCCAAATCCGGGGAGCAGTTCTTC.

This clonotype appeared many times. CDR3 nucleotide sequence: TGTGCCAGCTCCCCAAGTTGGTTAAATCAGCCCCAGCATTTT. Its translation: CASSPSWLNQPQHF. This chain joins TRBV2 and TRBJ1-5; D not certain. The CDR3 extends over 14 amino acids. Per germline, CDR1 SNHLY and CDR2 FYNNEI. The V end lost 8 bases, the J end lost 4 bases, and 15 bases lay between the germline ends.

The J gene is TRBJ2-3, the V gene TRBV6-5; possible D gene TRBD2, 6 bases. The CDR3 totals 15 residues. The germline CDR1 and CDR2 sequences are MNHEY and SVGAGI. The ends were cut back, 4 bases at V and 3 bases at J, with 14 bases in the middle. The CDR3 protein is CASSSRHGGTDTQYF. In DNA, the CDR3 is TGTGCCAGCAGTTCCCGCCACGGGGGTACAGATACGCAGTATTTT.

In its sample, this clonotype was seen many times. The chain links TRBV7-3 to TRBJ2-5; 13 nucleotides agree with TRBD2. CDR1 is SGHTA, CDR2 FQGTGA, per germline. V lost 5 bases and J lost 2; bases outside the gene matches: 5. This CDR3 is 16 amino acids long. DNA of the CDR3: TGTGCCAGCAGCACGGGACTAGCGGGGACTCAAGAGACCCAGTACTTC. Its translation is CASSTGLAGTQETQYF.

The genes are TRBV9 and TRBJ1-2; D not certain. Germline assignment: CDR1 SGDLS and CDR2 YYNGEE. The CDR3 totals 14 residues. The V and J ends lost 4 bases and 0 bases respectively, with 10 bases between them. This chain's CDR3 is CASSPDPANYGYTF. DNA of the CDR3: TGTGCCAGCAGCCCGGACCCAGCTAACTATGGCTACACCTTC.

The chain uses TRBV19 and TRBJ2-1, with 9 bases identical to TRBD2. This CDR3 spans 15 amino acids. V was clipped by 7 bases and J by 7 bases; unmatched bases: 11. Germline V gene lookup returns CDR1 LNHDA and CDR2 SQIVND (reference sequence). CDR3: CASKGGGARVNEQFF. CDR3 nucleotide sequence: TGTGCCAGTAAGGGCGGGGGGGCCAGGGTGAATGAGCAGTTCTTC.

This clonotype was recorded a few times. The genes are TRBV10-3 and TRBJ2-5; D might be TRBD1 (5 bases). Germline assignment: CDR1 ENHRY and CDR2 SYGVKD. V was clipped by 2 bases and J by 5 bases, with 15 bases between them. There are 15 residues in the CDR3. The CDR3 region is CAISESQGLWETQYF. The CDR3, as DNA: TGTGCCATCAGTGAGAGTCAGGGCTTGTGGGAGACCCAGTACTTC.

This clonotype was found a few times. This chain connects TRBV9 to TRBJ2-5; possible D gene TRBD2, 7 bases. The V gene lost 3 bases and the J gene lost 4 bases, with 22 bases spanning the gap. The CDR3 runs to 17 residues. In germline, CDR1 is SGDLS, CDR2 YYNGEE. This CDR3 reads CASSGVLGGAGGETQYF. The CDR3 DNA is TGTGCCAGCAGCGGCGTACTAGGGGGGGCCGGAGGAGAGACCCAGTACTTC.